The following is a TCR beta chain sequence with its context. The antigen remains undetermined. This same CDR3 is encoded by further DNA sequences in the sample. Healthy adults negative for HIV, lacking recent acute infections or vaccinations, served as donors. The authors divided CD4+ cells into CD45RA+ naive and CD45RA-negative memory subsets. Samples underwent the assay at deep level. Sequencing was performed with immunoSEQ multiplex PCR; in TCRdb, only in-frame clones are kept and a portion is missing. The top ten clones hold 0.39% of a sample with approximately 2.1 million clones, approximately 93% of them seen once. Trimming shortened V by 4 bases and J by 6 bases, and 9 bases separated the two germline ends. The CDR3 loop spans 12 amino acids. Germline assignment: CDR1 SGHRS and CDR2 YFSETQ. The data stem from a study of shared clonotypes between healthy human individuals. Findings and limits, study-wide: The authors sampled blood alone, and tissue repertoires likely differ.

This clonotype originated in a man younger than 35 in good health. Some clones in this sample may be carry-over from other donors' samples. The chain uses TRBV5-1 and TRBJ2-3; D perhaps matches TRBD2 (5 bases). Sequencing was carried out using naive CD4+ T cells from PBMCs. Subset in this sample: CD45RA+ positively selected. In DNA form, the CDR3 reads TGCGCCAGCAGCCCGGACTTGGATACGCAGTATTTT. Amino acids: CASSPDLDTQYF.